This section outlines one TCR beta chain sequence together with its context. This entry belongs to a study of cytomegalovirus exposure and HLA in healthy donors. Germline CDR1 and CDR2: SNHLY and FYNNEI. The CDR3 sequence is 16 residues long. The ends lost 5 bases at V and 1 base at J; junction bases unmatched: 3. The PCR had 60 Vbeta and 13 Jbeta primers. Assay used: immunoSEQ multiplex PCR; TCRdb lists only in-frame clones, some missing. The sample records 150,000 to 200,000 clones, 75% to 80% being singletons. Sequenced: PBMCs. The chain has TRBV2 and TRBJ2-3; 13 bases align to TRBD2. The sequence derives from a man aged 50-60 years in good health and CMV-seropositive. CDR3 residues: CASSPGLAGGTDTQYF. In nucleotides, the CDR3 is TGTGCCAGCAGTCCCGGACTAGCGGGGGGCACAGATACGCAGTATTTT.